This T cell receptor beta chain was sequenced during a study of blood T cell repertoires in COVID-19. Background on the study: Italy, Spain and the United States were the sources of the convalescent and acute COVID-19 samples. PBMCs, B-cell-depleted T cells, or T cells provided the cDNA or gDNA that made up the material.

As handled by the study authors: For nucleated cells, counts were estimated from reference gene primer amplification. Some clones are missing from TCRdb's copy, which holds only in-frame ones; the method was immunoSEQ multiplex PCR. The V and J calls and clone size come from that table; D and trimming were worked out from the DNA. The table lists around 250,000 clones, approximately 84% of them singletons. This clone appeared once. The sequenced sample consisted of peripheral blood. The TCR originated in a human donor in a cohort sampled during active COVID-19.

In DNA, the CDR3 is TGTGCCAGCAGCTTAACTCAGGGTAGGGAAAAACTGTTTTTT. Protein: CASSLTQGREKLFF. V is TRBV5-6 and J is TRBJ1-4; tentatively, D is TRBD1 (5 bases). Per germline, CDR1 SGHDT and CDR2 YYEEEE. Trimming stripped 2 bases from V and 8 bases from J, with 13 bases between. The CDR3 has 14 amino acids.